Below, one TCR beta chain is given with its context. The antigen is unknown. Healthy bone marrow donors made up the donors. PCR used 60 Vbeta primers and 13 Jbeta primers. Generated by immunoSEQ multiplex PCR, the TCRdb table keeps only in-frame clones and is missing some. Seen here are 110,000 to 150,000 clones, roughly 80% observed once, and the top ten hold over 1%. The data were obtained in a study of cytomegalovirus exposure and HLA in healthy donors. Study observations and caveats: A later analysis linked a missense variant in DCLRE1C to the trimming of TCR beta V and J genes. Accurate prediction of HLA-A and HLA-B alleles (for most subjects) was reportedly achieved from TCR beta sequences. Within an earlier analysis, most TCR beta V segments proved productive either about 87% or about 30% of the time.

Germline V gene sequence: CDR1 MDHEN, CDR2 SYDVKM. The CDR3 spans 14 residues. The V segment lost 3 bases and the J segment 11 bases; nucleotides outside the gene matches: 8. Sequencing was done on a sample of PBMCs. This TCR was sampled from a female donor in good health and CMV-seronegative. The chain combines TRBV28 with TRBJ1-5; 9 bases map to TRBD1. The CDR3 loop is CASSFPGQGRTQHF. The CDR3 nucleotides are TGTGCCAGCAGTTTTCCGGGACAGGGAAGAACCCAGCATTTT. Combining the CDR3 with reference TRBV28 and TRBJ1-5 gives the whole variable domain DVKVTQSSRYLVKRTGEKVFLECVQDMDHENMFWYRQDPGLGLRLIYFSYDVKMKEKGDIPEGYSVSREKKERFSLILESASTNQTSMYLCASSFPGQGRTQHFGDGTRLSIL.